The TCR beta chain under discussion was sequenced for a study of graft-versus-host responses after intestinal transplantation. TCRdb's copy holds only in-frame clones and misses some; the assay was immunoSEQ multiplex PCR. The table includes some 110,000 clones, about 92% detected once. A note on this clone: As yet, its antigen is unknown.

Trimming stripped 1 base from V and 4 bases from J, with 13 bases between. Germline V gives CDR1 GTSNPN, CDR2 SVGIG (reference sequence). This CDR3 is 14 amino acids long. This specimen consisted of unstimulated CD8+ T cells sorted from spleen or lymph node cells, obtained before transplant. The source is a human donor who was the organ donor for an intestinal transplant. The chain employs TRBV30 and TRBJ2-5; D unclear. CDR3 bases: TGTGCCTGGAGTGCGACAACCCCAGGAGAGACCCAGTACTTC. Translating it yields CAWSATTPGETQYF.